This TCR beta chain comes out of a study of T cell clusters in autoimmune cytopenias. Whole-study findings and limits: TRB repertoire shifts in secondary cytopenia and chronic lymphocytic leukemia mostly reflected lymphoma, not autoimmunity. Primary autoimmune cytopenia patients seemingly lacked the physiological T cell clusters found in healthy donors.

Multiplex touch-down PCR amplified TRB using TRB-A and TRB-B pools in one tube. TCRdb reprocessed the multiplex PCR reads, with one entry per CDR3 protein and no DNA. Its clone listing holds several thousand distinct CDR3 sequences. Germline loops: CDR1 SGHKS, CDR2 YYEKEE (reference sequence). This CDR3 is built from 15 residues. As regards this clonotype: Its target is not known.

TRB was amplified from about 260 ng of peripheral blood genomic DNA per sample. The sequencing input was peripheral blood. This clonotype was obtained from a human donor with an autoimmune cytopenia or autoimmune hepatitis (not recorded which). The chain joins TRBV5-5 to TRBJ1-2; as DNA is missing, the TRBD1 call by TCRdb cannot be tested. The CDR3 loop is CASTDTGLANYGYTF.